This T cell receptor beta chain emerged from a study of blood T cell repertoires in COVID-19. Study information: COVID-19 samples collected from the United States, Italy and Spain covered acute and convalescent phases. Nucleic acid was either cDNA or gDNA, and it came from T cells, B-cell-depleted T cells, or PBMCs.

Original data processing: Reference gene primer amplification in the assay estimated nucleated cell counts. TCRdb keeps only in-frame clones here, not all; method: immunoSEQ multiplex PCR. Clonal size and the V and J genes are those of that table, whereas D and trimming came from the DNA. In the table there are approximately 260,000 clones, more than 70% of which are singletons. Sequencing was performed on PBMCs or T cells enriched from blood (not recorded which). The origin of this receptor is a woman aged 40 to 50 with acute COVID-19.

The CDR3 DNA follows: TGTGCCAGCTCCTTGGAGGGGCTCAGGAACACTGAAGCTTTCTTT. It encodes CASSLEGLRNTEAFF. The chain employs TRBV2 and TRBJ1-1; possibly TRBD1 for D (5 bases). Looked up from germline, CDR1 is SNHLY and CDR2 is FYNNEI. This CDR3 has 15 residues. V lost 8 bases to trimming and J lost 1 base, with 17 bases between them. The full variable domain, rest sourced from reference TRBV2 and TRBJ1-1, is EPEVTQTPSHQVTQMGQEVILRCVPISNHLYFYWYRQILGQKVEFLVSFYNNEISEKSEIFDDQFSVERPDGSNFTLKIRSTKLEDSAMYFCASSLEGLRNTEAFFGQGTRLTVV.